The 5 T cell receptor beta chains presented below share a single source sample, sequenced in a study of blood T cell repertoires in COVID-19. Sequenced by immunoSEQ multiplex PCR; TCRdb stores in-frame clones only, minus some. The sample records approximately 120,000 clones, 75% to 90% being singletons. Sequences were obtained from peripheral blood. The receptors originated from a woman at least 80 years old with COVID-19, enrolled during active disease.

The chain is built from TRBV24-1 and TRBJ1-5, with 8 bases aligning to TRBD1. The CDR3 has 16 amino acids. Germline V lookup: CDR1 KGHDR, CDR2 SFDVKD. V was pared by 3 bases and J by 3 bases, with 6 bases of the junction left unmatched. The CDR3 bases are TGTGCCACCAGTGATCGGCAGGGGGCCCCCAATCAGCCCCAGCATTTT. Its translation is CATSDRQGAPNQPQHF.

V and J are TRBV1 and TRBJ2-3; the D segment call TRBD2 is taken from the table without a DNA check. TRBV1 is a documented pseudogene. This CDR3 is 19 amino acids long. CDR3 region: CTHPEPPSGRAAVTDTQYF. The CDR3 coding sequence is TGCACCCATCCAGAACCCCCCAGCGGGAGGGCCGCGGTCACAGATACGCAGTATTTT.

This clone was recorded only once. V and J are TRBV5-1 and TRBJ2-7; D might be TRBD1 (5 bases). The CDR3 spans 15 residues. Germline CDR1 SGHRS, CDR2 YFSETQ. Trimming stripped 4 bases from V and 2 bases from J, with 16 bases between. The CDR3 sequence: CASSREPTDTYEQYF. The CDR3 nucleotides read TGCGCCAGCAGCCGAGAACCGACAGACACCTACGAGCAGTACTTC. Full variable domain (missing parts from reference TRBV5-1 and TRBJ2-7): KAGVTQTPRYLIKTRGQQVTLSCSPISGHRSVSWYQQTPGQGLQFLFEYFSETQRNKGNFPGRFSGRQFSNSRSEMNVSTLELGDSALYLCASSREPTDTYEQYFGPGTRLTVT.

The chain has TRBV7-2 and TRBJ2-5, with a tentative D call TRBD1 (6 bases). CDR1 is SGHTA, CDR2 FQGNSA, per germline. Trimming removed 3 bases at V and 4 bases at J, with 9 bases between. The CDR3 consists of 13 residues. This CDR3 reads CASSFTGRETQYF. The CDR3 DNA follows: TGTGCCAGCAGCTTTACAGGGAGAGAGACCCAGTACTTC.

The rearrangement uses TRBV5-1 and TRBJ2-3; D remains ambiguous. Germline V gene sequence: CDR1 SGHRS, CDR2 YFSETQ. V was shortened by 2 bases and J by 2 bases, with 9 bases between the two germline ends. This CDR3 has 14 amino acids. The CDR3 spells CASSFDSSTDTQYF. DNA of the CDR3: TGCGCCAGCAGCTTCGACTCTTCCACAGATACGCAGTATTTT.